This is a list of T cell receptor beta chains from one sample in a study of shared clonotypes between healthy human individuals. Some clones are missing from TCRdb's copy, which holds only in-frame ones; the method was immunoSEQ multiplex PCR. The profile covers about 2.1 million clones, with 93% appearing a single time and under 2% taken by the ten largest. The source material was naive CD8+ T cells from PBMCs. These receptors originate from a man between 18 and 29 years old in good health. Some clones in this sample may be carry-over from other donors' samples. CDR3s include the opening cysteine and the closing phenylalanine or tryptophan. A D gene is named only where the DNA matches it firmly. Size values are once, few and many counts, or a class for expanded clones, and some rows have none.

TRBD2	TRBV19	-	TRBJ2-7	14	TGTGCCAGTAGTATAGGACTAGCGGCCTACGAGCAGTACTTC	CASSIGLAAYEQYF
-	TRBV27	-	TRBJ2-7	14	TGTGCCAGCAGTTTATCCTTCAGGGGCTACGAGCAGTACTTC	CASSLSFRGYEQYF
-	TRBV4-3	-	TRBJ2-1	17	TGCGCCAGCAGCCTAGGGGGTGGGACACGTGGTTACAATGAGCAGTTCTTC	CASSLGGGTRGYNEQFF
-	TRBV27	-	TRBJ1-2	14	TGTGCCAGCAGTTTATCGTCGGGGAACTATGGCTACACCTTC	CASSLSSGNYGYTF
-	TRBV27	-	TRBJ2-3	14	TGTGCCAGCAGTTACCTGGACCGATCTTATACGCAGTATTTT	CASSYLDRSYTQYF
-	TRBV6-1	-	TRBJ1-5	14	TGTGCCACCCTCGGGCGACTCGAAGGTGCGCCCCAGCATTTT	CATLGRLEGAPQHF
TRBD1	TRBV29-1	-	TRBJ1-3	13	TGCAGCGTGGAGGACAGGGATGAAAACACCATATATTTT	CSVEDRDENTIYF
-	TRBV4-3	-	TRBJ1-1	18	TGCGCCAGCAGCCAAGATAAAGCATTGACAGAGATGAACACTGAAGCTTTCTTT	CASSQDKALTEMNTEAFF
TRBD1	TRBV19	-	TRBJ1-5	15	TGTGCCAGTAGTATAACTCGAGAGGGGGCTCAGCCCCAGCATTTT	CASSITREGAQPQHF
-	TRBV28	-	TRBJ2-7	15	TGTGCCAGCAAAGGGCCTCGGGGGAGCTCCTACGAGCAGTACTTC	CASKGPRGSSYEQYF
-	TRBV7-8	-	TRBJ2-5	14	TGTGCCAGCAGCCAGACTAGTTTCGTAGAGACCCAGTACTTC	CASSQTSFVETQYF
TRBD1	TRBV7-4	-	TRBJ1-1	16	TGTGCCAGCAGCTTCCCAGGGGGGGTTATGAACACTGAAGCTTTCTTT	CASSFPGGVMNTEAFF
TRBD2	TRBV19	-	TRBJ2-3	16	TGTGCCAGTAGTATGTTAGCGGGAGTTAGCACAGATACGCAGTATTTT	CASSMLAGVSTDTQYF
-	TRBV4-1	-	TRBJ1-2	17	TGCGCCAGCAGCCAAGAGCTCACACAGGGACCCAACTATGGCTACACCTTC	CASSQELTQGPNYGYTF
-	TRBV15	-	TRBJ2-3	14	TGTGCCACCGCAGAGTTAGAGAACATGGATACGCAGTATTTT	CATAELENMDTQYF
TRBD1	TRBV7-8	-	TRBJ2-5	15	TGTGCCAGCAGCCCACCCGAGGGGGCTGGGGAGACCCAGTACTTC	CASSPPEGAGETQYF
TRBD1	TRBV5-6	-	TRBJ1-2	14	TGTGCCAGCAGCTGGGGGACAGGGCCAACGGGCTACACCTTC	CASSWGTGPTGYTF
-	TRBV9	once	TRBJ2-7	15	TGTGCCAGCAGCGTAGGGAGGACGTGGGCCTACGAGCAGTACTTC	CASSVGRTWAYEQYF
-	TRBV19	-	TRBJ2-2	13	TGTGCCACCCGGACCCCGAACACCGGGGAGCTGTTTTTT	CATRTPNTGELFF
-	TRBV11-1	-	TRBJ2-4	12	TGTGCCAGCAGCTTAGGGGGAAACATTCAGTACTTC	CASSLGGNIQYF
TRBD1	TRBV9	-	TRBJ2-2	18	TGTGCCAGCAGCTCTAACACCTACAGGGGGCCGAACACCGGGGAGCTGTTTTTT	CASSSNTYRGPNTGELFF
-	TRBV4-2	-	TRBJ1-1	14	TGTGCCAGCAGCCGCCGTGACAGTCACACTGAAGCTTTCTTT	CASSRRDSHTEAFF